This TCR beta chain is from a study of OX40 agonist ivuxolimab in advanced cancers. Study-level information: The study reported partial responses in three patients: one hepatocellular carcinoma, two cutaneous melanoma.

Study conclusions and caveats: Clonal expansion among partial responders at 0.1-3.0 mg/kg ranked near the lowest.

Sequencing was performed with immunoSEQ multiplex PCR; in TCRdb, only in-frame clones are kept and a portion is missing. This table has roughly 50,000 clones, about nine tenths appearing once. Comment on this clone: Its target is not known.

The CDR3 contains 15 residues. Germline CDR1 reads MNHEY; CDR2 reads SVGAGI. V lost 6 bases, J lost 6 bases, and 11 bases stayed unmatched. The sample here was CD4+ or CD8+ T cells sorted from blood, taken in a trial of the OX40 agonist ivuxolimab. This rearrangement joins TRBV6-5 to TRBJ2-1, with TRBD1 matching over 7 bases. This TCR derives from an adult with an advanced solid tumor such as melanoma, head and neck, liver or kidney cancer. The CDR3 DNA is TGTGCCAGCAGACTAGACAGGGTTTGGGGCAATGAGCAGTTCTTC. Its translation is CASRLDRVWGNEQFF.